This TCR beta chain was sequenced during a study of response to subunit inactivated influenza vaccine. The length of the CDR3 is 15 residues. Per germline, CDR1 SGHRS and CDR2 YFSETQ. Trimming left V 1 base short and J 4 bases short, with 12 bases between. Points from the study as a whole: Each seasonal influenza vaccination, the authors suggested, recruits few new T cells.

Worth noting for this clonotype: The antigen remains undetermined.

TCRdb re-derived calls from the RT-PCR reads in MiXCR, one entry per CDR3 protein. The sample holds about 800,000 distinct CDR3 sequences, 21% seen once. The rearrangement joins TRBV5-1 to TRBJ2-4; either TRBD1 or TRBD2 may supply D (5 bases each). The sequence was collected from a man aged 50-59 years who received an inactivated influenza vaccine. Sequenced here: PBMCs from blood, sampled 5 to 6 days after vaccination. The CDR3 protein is CASSLTGTPKNIQYF. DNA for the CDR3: TGCGCCAGCAGCTTGACTGGGACGCCGAAAAACATTCAGTACTTC.